This T cell receptor beta chain was captured in a study of OX40 agonist ivuxolimab in advanced cancers. Study summary: Administration of intravenous ivuxolimab to patients occurred every 2 weeks at 0.01 to 10 mg/kg. Previous treatment with anti-PD-1, anti-PD-L1 or anti-CTLA-4 therapy was allowed; less than 45% had received some.

Profiled with immunoSEQ multiplex PCR; TCRdb holds only in-frame clones, not every one. The sample includes 65,000 to 80,000 clones, about 90% of them seen just once. V lost 4 bases and J lost 3, with 14 bases in between. Germline V CDR1 and CDR2: SGHRS, YFSETQ. The length of the CDR3 is 15 residues. Comments on this clone: Antigen: not known. Other DNA sequences in the sample encode the same CDR3.

Notes on the study in general: At 0.1 to 3.0 mg/kg, clonal expansion of CD4+ and CD8+ blood T cells had occurred by week 6.

The V and J genes are TRBV5-1 and TRBJ2-1; a possible D gene is TRBD2 (6 bases). The starting material was CD4+ or CD8+ T cells sorted from blood, obtained in a trial of the OX40 agonist ivuxolimab. The TCR originated in an adult with an advanced solid tumor such as melanoma, head and neck, liver or kidney cancer. The CDR3 DNA reads as TGCGCCAGCAGCCTGGCCGGGACTGACTACAATGAGCAGTTCTTC. The encoded protein is CASSLAGTDYNEQFF.